The 24 T cell receptor beta chains below come from one sample, sequenced in a study of blood T cell repertoires in COVID-19. Clones were sequenced by immunoSEQ multiplex PCR, and TCRdb holds only the in-frame ones, with some missing. Of fewer than 150,000 clones listed, about 80% are singletons. The sequenced material came from peripheral blood. Receptors were obtained from a human donor in a cohort sampled during active COVID-19.

The chain is built from TRBV28 and TRBJ1-2; TRBD1 might be the D (5 bases). The germline V gene encodes CDR1 MDHEN and CDR2 SYDVKM. Trimming removed 10 bases from V and 5 bases from J, with 14 bases in between. The CDR3 runs to 12 residues. Here the CDR3 DNA reads TGTGCCATCGAACAGGAACGTTATGGCTACACCTTC. Protein sequence: CAIEQERYGYTF.

The chain is built from TRBV7-9 and TRBJ2-1, with D perhaps matching TRBD2 (7 bases). Trimming removed 0 bases from V and 7 bases from J, with 13 bases in between. Per the germline V gene, CDR1 is SEHNR and CDR2 is FQNEAQ (reference sequence). The CDR3 is made up of 15 amino acids. The DNA of the CDR3 is TGTGCCAGCAGCTTAGCTGGGGGGCGGGGGAATGAGCAGTTCTTC. Translated, it gives CASSLAGGRGNEQFF.

The chain joins TRBV29-1 to TRBJ2-1; D gene uncertain. The length of the CDR3 is 15 residues. V lost 3 bases and J 0 bases, leaving 12 bases between the germline ends. The V gene's germline CDR1 is SQVTM and CDR2 ANQGSEA. The CDR3 loop reads CSVEVAGSSYNEQFF. CDR3 nucleotides: TGCAGCGTTGAGGTGGCAGGTAGCTCCTACAATGAGCAGTTCTTC.

V usage is TRBV6-5 and J usage is TRBJ1-1, with D maybe TRBD1 (5 bases). Germline V gene data show CDR1 as MNHEY and CDR2 as SVGAGI. The CDR3 contains 16 residues. V lost 0 bases and J lost 3, with 14 bases in between. CDR3 coding DNA: TGTGCCAGCAGTTACTCGATTCTAGGGGCTGACACTGAAGCTTTCTTT. It codes for CASSYSILGADTEAFF.

The chain uses TRBV19 and TRBJ1-5; D is undetermined. The CDR3 sequence is 17 residues long. Germline V lookup: CDR1 LNHDA, CDR2 SQIVND (reference sequence). Deletions cut 0 bases from V and 6 bases from J, with 18 bases between. The CDR3 DNA reads as TGTGCCAGTAGTATAGATTCCCGCCGGATATCTAGTCAGCCCCAGCATTTT. It yields the protein CASSIDSRRISSQPQHF.

This clone was recorded a few times. V usage is TRBV30 and J usage is TRBJ1-2; no clear D. The germline V gene has CDR1 GTSNPN and CDR2 SVGIG (reference sequence). Trimming took 3 bases from V and 4 from J, leaving 6 bases between them. CDR3 length: 11 amino acids. CDR3 protein: CAWRSVYGYTF. CDR3 coding DNA: TGTGCCTGGAGGTCTGTCTATGGCTACACCTTC.

The V call is TRBV5-6, the J call TRBJ2-5, with TRBD1 matching 8 bases. Germline CDR1 SGHDT, CDR2 YYEEEE. The CDR3 has 16 residues. V lost 4 bases to trimming and J lost 7 bases; unmatched junction nucleotides: 15. This CDR3 is CASSALQGVLGGTQYF. Here the CDR3 DNA reads TGTGCCAGCAGCGCACTACAGGGGGTGTTGGGTGGGACCCAGTACTTC. The complete variable domain, with remaining parts taken from reference TRBV5-6 and TRBJ2-5, reads DAGVTQSPTHLIKTRGQQVTLRCSPKSGHDTVSWYQQALGQGPQFIFQYYEEEERQRGNFPDRFSGHQFPNYSSELNVNALLLGDSALYLCASSALQGVLGGTQYFGPGTRLLVL.

This clone was seen just once. The chain carries TRBV4-2 and TRBJ2-7; 9 bases match TRBD1. Germline assignment: CDR1 LGHNA and CDR2 YNFKEQ. Germline trimming cut 5 bases from V and 2 bases from J; bases unmatched to any gene: 16. The CDR3 is 18 amino acids. CDR3 sequence reads: CASSSLGLRDRVTYEQYF. The CDR3 nucleotides read TGTGCCAGCAGCTCCCTTGGCCTACGGGACAGGGTAACCTACGAGCAGTACTTC.

The chain is built from TRBV11-2 and TRBJ1-4; 9 bases match TRBD1. This CDR3 spans 16 amino acids. V shed 1 base and J 5 bases; nucleotides not matched to a gene: 5. Germline V gene data show CDR1 as SGHAT and CDR2 as FQNNGV. The CDR3 DNA reads as TGTGCCAGCAGCTTAGGGGGGACAGGGTTCAATGAAAAACTGTTTTTT. This sequence encodes CASSLGGTGFNEKLFF. The full variable domain, completed using reference TRBV11-2 and TRBJ1-4, is EAGVAQSPRYKIIEKRQSVAFWCNPISGHATLYWYQQILGQGPKLLIQFQNNGVVDDSQLPKDRFSAERLKGVDSTLKIQPAKLEDSAVYLCASSLGGTGFNEKLFFGSGTQLSVL.

The V and J genes are TRBV18 and TRBJ2-5, with D possibly TRBD1 on 5 matching bases. V lost 4 bases and J lost 5, with 14 bases in between. The CDR3 length is 14 residues. Germline CDR1 reads KGHSH; CDR2 reads LQKENI. The CDR3 DNA follows: TGTGCCAGCTCACAGGGCAGGGCGCCGGAGACCCAGTACTTC. Translation: CASSQGRAPETQYF. The whole variable domain, remainder taken from reference TRBV18 and TRBJ2-5, is NAGVMQNPRHLVRRRGQEARLRCSPMKGHSHVYWYRQLPEEGLKFMVYLQKENIIDESGMPKERFSAEFPKEGPSILRIQQVVRGDSAAYFCASSQGRAPETQYFGPGTRLLVL.

The chain is built from TRBV12-2 and TRBJ2-5; the table's TRBD2 call for D was not verified on the DNA. TRBV12-2 is shown as a pseudogene. This CDR3 is built from 16 residues. The CDR3 region has the DNA TGTGCAAGTCGCACCCCGGAGGCCCTACTGAAAGAGACCCAGTACTTC. It translates to CASRTPEALLKETQYF.

The chain is built from TRBV19 and TRBJ2-2, with no clear D. Germline V lookup: CDR1 LNHDA, CDR2 SQIVND (reference sequence). The CDR3 runs 19 residues. V dropped 5 bases and J dropped 5 bases, with 27 bases sitting between them. Here the CDR3 DNA reads TGTGCCAGTAGTCGAAAGCCTTCCCCTCCCGGCAGGCAAACCGGGGAGCTGTTTTTT. It translates to CASSRKPSPPGRQTGELFF.

V usage is TRBV6-6 and J usage is TRBJ1-1, with D possibly being TRBD1 (6 bases). CDR3 length: 14 amino acids. Deletions cut 6 bases from V and 4 bases from J, with 15 bases between. Germline V gene lookup returns CDR1 MNHNY and CDR2 SVGAGI (reference sequence). Here the CDR3 reads CASRDTGRGTEAFF. In nucleotides, the CDR3 is TGTGCCAGCAGGGATACAGGGAGGGGCACTGAAGCTTTCTTT.

This clone is a singleton in its sample. Other DNA sequences in this sample translate to the same CDR3. The chain recombines TRBV5-6 with TRBJ2-7; possibly TRBD2 for D (7 bases). Germline V CDR1 and CDR2: SGHDT, YYEEEE. V lost 0 bases and J 5 bases, leaving 18 bases between the germline ends. CDR3 length: 16 residues. The CDR3 nucleotides read TGTGCCAGCAGCTTGGGGGGGGCGGGGGTGAGGCACGAGCAGTACTTC. Residues: CASSLGGAGVRHEQYF.

The chain uses TRBV14 and TRBJ1-6; 10 bases fit TRBD1. Germline-derived CDR1 and CDR2 are SGHDN and FVKESK. The CDR3 spans 14 residues. V gave up 8 bases and J gave up 9 bases; unmatched junction bases: 7. The CDR3: CASARDRGTSPLHF. The CDR3 DNA is TGTGCCAGCGCCAGGGACAGGGGAACTTCACCCCTCCACTTT. The whole variable domain, remainder taken from reference TRBV14 and TRBJ1-6, is EAGVTQFPSHSVIEKGQTVTLRCDPISGHDNLYWYRRVMGKEIKFLLHFVKESKQDESGMPNNRFLAERTGGTYSTLKVQPAELEDSGVYFCASARDRGTSPLHFGNGTRLTVT.

As to this clone: The same CDR3 arises from other DNA sequences in this sample as well. The chain is built from TRBV29-1 and TRBJ2-3, with D unclear. The CDR3 spans 13 residues. The V end was cut by 1 base, the J end by 4 bases, with 9 bases between. Germline V CDR1 and CDR2: SQVTM, ANQGSEA. The CDR3 spells CSVEGAPADTQYF. As DNA, the CDR3 is TGCAGCGTTGAAGGGGCCCCCGCAGATACGCAGTATTTT.

The chain carries TRBV6-1 and TRBJ2-7; maybe TRBD2 (5 bases). In germline, CDR1 is MNHNS, CDR2 SASEGT. The ends were cut back, 2 bases at V and 6 bases at J, with 20 bases in the middle. This CDR3 spans 16 amino acids. The DNA for the CDR3 is TGTGCCAGCAGTGAATACGGGATTACGGGTATAGGCGAGCAGTACTTC. Protein product: CASSEYGITGIGEQYF.

This clone was counted once. The rearrangement uses TRBV5-6 and TRBJ1-5; D uncertain. Deletions cut 0 bases from V and 4 bases from J, with 5 bases between. CDR1 and CDR2 (germline): SGHDT, YYEEEE. The CDR3 spans 13 residues. The CDR3 coding sequence is TGTGCCAGCAGCTTGGCAGGAAATCAGCCCCAGCATTTT. Translating gives CASSLAGNQPQHF. The full variable domain, with the rest looked up from reference TRBV5-6 and TRBJ1-5, is DAGVTQSPTHLIKTRGQQVTLRCSPKSGHDTVSWYQQALGQGPQFIFQYYEEEERQRGNFPDRFSGHQFPNYSSELNVNALLLGDSALYLCASSLAGNQPQHFGDGTRLSIL.

The genes are TRBV19 and TRBJ1-5, with 8 bases matching TRBD1. J was trimmed by 5 bases and V by 4 bases; bases with no gene match: 13. Germline CDR1 reads LNHDA; CDR2 reads SQIVND (reference sequence). The CDR3 is made up of 17 amino acids. The CDR3 region is CASSKGSTGGNDQPQHF. As DNA, the CDR3 is TGTGCCAGTAGTAAAGGGTCTACAGGGGGTAACGATCAGCCCCAGCATTTT.

The chain combines TRBV28 with TRBJ2-7; the match to TRBD1 covers 7 bases. Germline V gives CDR1 MDHEN, CDR2 SYDVKM. The V gene end was trimmed by 4 bases and the J gene end by 2 bases; junction bases not matched to a gene: 5. This CDR3 contains 14 residues. CDR3 amino acids: CASSSRGQPYEQYF. The CDR3 DNA reads as TGTGCCAGCAGTTCCCGGGGACAGCCCTACGAGCAGTACTTC.

By sample fraction, this clone is medium-sized (0.01 to 0.1%). Other DNA sequences in the same sample also yield this CDR3. The chain joins TRBV3-1 (or the pseudogene TRBV3-2) to TRBJ2-2; maybe TRBD2 (7 bases). The CDR3 covers 16 residues. CDR1 and CDR2 from the germline V gene are LGHDT and YNNKEL (reference sequence). Trimming took 11 bases from V and 5 from J, leaving 24 bases between them. Here the CDR3 reads CAPSHGGGGSTGELFF. The CDR3 DNA sequence: TGTGCCCCCAGCCACGGGGGCGGGGGAAGTACCGGGGAGCTGTTTTTT.

This clone was counted only a few times. The chain combines TRBV25-1 with TRBJ1-6, with D uncertain. This CDR3 comprises 16 residues. V was cut by 0 bases and J by 7 bases, with 13 bases left in between. From germline, CDR1 is MGHDK and CDR2 SYGVNS. CDR3 amino acids: CASSEYTPAGNSPLHF. CDR3 in DNA: TGTGCCAGCAGTGAATATACCCCCGCGGGAAATTCACCCCTCCACTTT.

The rearrangement uses TRBV7-8 and TRBJ2-1; the match to TRBD2 covers 10 bases. This CDR3 has 15 residues. Trimming cost V 4 bases and J 2 bases; bases outside gene matches: 2. Looked up from germline, CDR1 is SGHVS and CDR2 is FQNEAQ. CDR3 sequence: CASSYSGGAYNEQFF. Here the CDR3 DNA reads TGTGCCAGCAGCTACAGCGGGGGGGCCTACAATGAGCAGTTCTTC.

The CDR3 here is CASSQGGGGTDTQYF. The CDR3 DNA reads TGTGCCAGCAGCCAAGGGGGGGGCGGCACAGATACGCAGTATTTT. This rearrangement joins TRBV14 to TRBJ2-3; tentatively, D is TRBD2 (7 bases). The CDR3 loop spans 15 amino acids. Trimming took off 1 base at V and 1 base at J, with 9 bases between the two ends. Germline CDR1 is SGHDN and CDR2 is FVKESK.